This TCR beta chain appears in the sequencing data of a study of T-cell memory formation after mild COVID-19. Each CDR3 protein gets one entry after TCRdb re-called the 5' RACE reads with MiXCR. The profile shows roughly 620,000 distinct CDR3 sequences, about a sixth of them singletons. The CDR3 is 15 residues long. Germline V gene sequence: CDR1 LGHDT, CDR2 YNNKEL (reference sequence). V shed 0 bases and J 2 bases; nucleotides not matched to a gene: 3. This clonotype was detected only a few times. The chain combines TRBV3-1 with TRBJ1-2; 7 bases map to TRBD1. The sample was PBMCs or a T cell subset sorted from them (not recorded which). This sequence originates from an adult woman who had mild COVID-19 (a few samples of this study predate the infection). Cell type and time point are not known. CDR3 in amino acids: CASSQDGRGNYGYTF. The CDR3 DNA follows: TGTGCCAGCAGCCAAGATGGCAGGGGGAACTATGGCTACACCTTC.